These T cell receptor beta chains were read from a single sample in a study of shared clonotypes between healthy human individuals. The data were produced by immunoSEQ multiplex PCR, yet TCRdb's version contains in-frame clones alone and is incomplete. The repertoire holds roughly 2 million clones, with 85% to 95% as singletons. Specimen: naive CD4+ T cells sorted from blood. The origin of the receptors is a man aged 18 to 29 in good health. The CDR3 runs from the conserved cysteine through the conserved F or W. A D gene is named only where the DNA matches it firmly. Only some rows state a clone size, as once, few, many or a class for expanded clones.

D: NA
J: TRBJ2-1
V: TRBV29-1
size: NA
CDR3: CSVETPGSYNEQFF
DNA: TGCAGCGTTGAGACGCCTGGGTCCTACAATGAGCAGTTCTTC

D: NA
J: TRBJ1-6
V: TRBV18
size: NA
CDR3: CASSPLSGGDSPLHF
DNA: TGTGCCAGCTCACCCCTCTCAGGTGGGGATTCACCCCTCCACTTT

D: NA
J: TRBJ1-4
V: TRBV7-2
size: NA
CDR3: CASSLGAWTNEKLFF
DNA: TGTGCCAGCAGCTTAGGAGCCTGGACTAATGAAAAACTGTTTTTT

D: TRBD1
J: TRBJ1-2
V: TRBV5-1
size: NA
CDR3: CASSRGGTGINYGYTF
DNA: TGCGCCAGCAGCCGAGGCGGGACAGGGATTAACTATGGCTACACCTTC

D: NA
J: TRBJ2-2
V: TRBV5-1
size: NA
CDR3: CASSLSQVYTGELFF
DNA: TGCGCCAGCAGCTTGTCACAGGTCTACACCGGGGAGCTGTTTTTT

D: NA
J: TRBJ2-5
V: TRBV18
size: NA
CDR3: CASSPTPPETQYF
DNA: TGTGCCAGCTCACCAACCCCCCCAGAGACCCAGTACTTC

D: TRBD2
J: TRBJ2-1
V: TRBV5-1
size: NA
CDR3: CASSFTSGYSYNEQFF
DNA: TGCGCCAGCAGCTTCACTAGCGGGTACTCCTACAATGAGCAGTTCTTC

D: NA
J: TRBJ1-2
V: TRBV7-6
size: NA
CDR3: CASSLETGGGYTF
DNA: TGTGCCAGCAGCTTAGAGACGGGAGGGGGCTACACCTTC

D: NA
J: TRBJ2-7
V: TRBV5-6
size: NA
CDR3: CASSLASSYEQYF
DNA: TGTGCCTCCTCTCTAGCGTCGTCCTACGAGCAGTACTTC

D: TRBD1
J: TRBJ1-4
V: TRBV19
size: NA
CDR3: CASSIYTGGREKLFF
DNA: TGTGCCAGTAGTATATACACAGGGGGCCGGGAAAAACTGTTTTTT

D: NA
J: TRBJ1-5
V: TRBV6-1
size: once
CDR3: CASSERGGQPQHF
DNA: TGTGCCAGCAGTGAGCGGGGCGGGCAGCCCCAGCATTTT

D: NA
J: TRBJ2-5
V: TRBV18
size: NA
CDR3: CASSPGLDSGSRETQYF
DNA: TGTGCCAGCTCACCTGGGCTGGACAGTGGTTCAAGGGAGACCCAGTACTTC

D: NA
J: TRBJ1-2
V: TRBV25-1
size: NA
CDR3: CASSDVPGTRGYTF
DNA: TGTGCCAGCAGTGACGTTCCGGGGACAAGAGGCTACACCTTC

D: NA
J: TRBJ2-3
V: TRBV9
size: NA
CDR3: CASSASSAVPWGKSTDTQYF
DNA: TGTGCCAGCAGCGCATCTAGCGCCGTACCTTGGGGGAAAAGCACAGATACGCAGTATTTT

D: NA
J: TRBJ2-1
V: TRBV7-9
size: NA
CDR3: CASSFRDLGNEQFF
DNA: TGTGCCAGCAGCTTCCGGGACTTAGGCAATGAGCAGTTCTTC

D: NA
J: TRBJ2-3
V: TRBV6-6
size: NA
CDR3: CASSYTSDTQYF
DNA: TGTGCCAGCAGTTATACTTCAGATACGCAGTATTTT

D: TRBD2
J: TRBJ2-3
V: TRBV30
size: NA
CDR3: CAWTSGKLFTDTQYF
DNA: TGTGCCTGGACTAGCGGGAAGCTGTTTACAGATACGCAGTATTTT

D: NA
J: TRBJ2-3
V: TRBV7-9
size: NA
CDR3: CASSSRVSQSTDTQYF
DNA: TGTGCCAGCAGCTCCCGTGTTAGTCAAAGTACAGATACGCAGTATTTT

D: TRBD2
J: TRBJ2-2
V: TRBV19
size: NA
CDR3: CASSTSGRAGTGELFF
DNA: TGTGCCAGTAGTACTAGCGGGAGGGCCGGGACCGGGGAGCTGTTTTTT

D: TRBD1
J: TRBJ1-5
V: TRBV18
size: NA
CDR3: CASSPDRVSNQPQHF
DNA: TGTGCCAGCTCACCGGACAGGGTTAGCAATCAGCCCCAGCATTTT

D: NA
J: TRBJ2-7
V: TRBV6-5
size: NA
CDR3: CASANTKLLYEQYF
DNA: TGTGCCAGCGCTAACACTAAGCTCCTTTACGAGCAGTACTTC

D: NA
J: TRBJ2-5
V: TRBV6-4
size: NA
CDR3: CASSDPPQYF
DNA: TGTGCCAGCAGTGACCCCCCCCAGTACTTC

D: TRBD1
J: TRBJ2-7
V: TRBV30
size: NA
CDR3: CAWSTPRDRGIYEQYF
DNA: TGTGCCTGGAGTACACCCCGGGACAGGGGCATCTACGAGCAGTACTTC

D: TRBD1
J: TRBJ1-1
V: TRBV4-1
size: NA
CDR3: CASSQEIQGVGRGTEAFF
DNA: TGCGCCAGCAGCCAGGAGATACAGGGGGTCGGCCGAGGCACTGAAGCTTTCTTT

D: NA
J: TRBJ2-2
V: TRBV2
size: NA
CDR3: CASSWGAAGELFF
DNA: TGTGCCAGCAGTTGGGGGGCGGCCGGGGAGCTGTTTTTT

D: NA
J: TRBJ2-7
V: TRBV10-2
size: NA
CDR3: CASSESTLGGLREQYF
DNA: TGCGCCAGCAGTGAGTCTACTCTCGGGGGGCTGAGAGAGCAGTACTTC

D: NA
J: TRBJ1-1
V: TRBV7-9
size: NA
CDR3: CASSLGQGNTEAFF
DNA: TGTGCCAGCAGCTTAGGGCAGGGGAACACTGAAGCTTTCTTT

D: NA
J: TRBJ1-1
V: TRBV7-9
size: NA
CDR3: CASSLTSLNTEAFF
DNA: TGTGCCAGCAGCTTGACAAGTTTGAACACTGAAGCTTTCTTT

D: NA
J: TRBJ2-7
V: TRBV6-1
size: NA
CDR3: CASKGGIYEQYF
DNA: TGTGCCAGCAAGGGGGGAATTTACGAGCAGTACTTC

D: TRBD1
J: TRBJ1-6
V: TRBV7-2
size: NA
CDR3: CASSPRGQKNSPLHF
DNA: TGTGCCAGCAGCCCACGGGGACAGAAAAATTCACCCCTCCACTTT

D: TRBD1
J: TRBJ1-4
V: TRBV5-4
size: once
CDR3: CASSWDRKNEKLFF
DNA: TGTGCCAGCAGCTGGGACAGGAAAAATGAAAAACTGTTTTTT

D: NA
J: TRBJ1-6
V: TRBV27
size: NA
CDR3: CASSLSGVWDYNSPLHF
DNA: TGTGCCAGCAGCCTCAGTGGGGTTTGGGACTATAATTCACCCCTCCACTTT

D: NA
J: TRBJ1-3
V: TRBV27
size: NA
CDR3: CASRTASSGNTIYF
DNA: TGTGCCAGCAGGACGGCGAGCTCTGGAAACACCATATATTTT

D: TRBD1
J: TRBJ2-2
V: TRBV6-4
size: NA
CDR3: CASRETGVTGELFF
DNA: TGTGCCAGCAGAGAGACAGGGGTAACCGGGGAGCTGTTTTTT

D: TRBD1
J: TRBJ2-3
V: TRBV28
size: NA
CDR3: CASSFPRTGLGDTQYF
DNA: TGTGCCAGCAGTTTCCCCAGGACAGGGCTTGGCGATACGCAGTATTTT

D: NA
J: TRBJ2-7
V: TRBV7-2
size: NA
CDR3: CASSLEAARHDEQYF
DNA: TGTGCCAGCAGCTTAGAGGCAGCTAGACACGACGAGCAGTACTTC

D: NA
J: TRBJ2-5
V: TRBV5-1
size: NA
CDR3: CASSLEIGVGTQYF
DNA: TGCGCCAGCAGCTTGGAAATCGGGGTAGGGACCCAGTACTTC

D: NA
J: TRBJ2-7
V: TRBV6-4
size: NA
CDR3: CASSERARDDAQQYF
DNA: TGTGCCAGCAGTGAAAGGGCCCGGGACGACGCCCAGCAGTACTTC

D: NA
J: TRBJ1-2
V: TRBV2
size: NA
CDR3: CASRPDITNYGYTF
DNA: TGTGCCAGCAGACCGGACATAACTAACTATGGCTACACCTTC

D: NA
J: TRBJ2-3
V: TRBV5-4
size: NA
CDR3: CASSLVGGQVDTQYF
DNA: TGTGCCAGCAGCTTGGTAGGGGGGCAGGTAGATACGCAGTATTTT

D: TRBD2
J: TRBJ2-7
V: TRBV29-1
size: NA
CDR3: CSVVRLAGLNGYEQYF
DNA: TGCAGCGTTGTCCGACTAGCGGGTCTAAACGGGTACGAGCAGTACTTC

D: NA
J: TRBJ2-4
V: TRBV6-1
size: NA
CDR3: CASSESEGTTWQAKNIQYF
DNA: TGTGCCAGCAGTGAATCCGAGGGGACAACCTGGCAGGCCAAAAACATTCAGTACTTC

D: NA
J: TRBJ2-7
V: TRBV7-2
size: NA
CDR3: CASSPRVTYEQYF
DNA: TGTGCCAGCAGCCCAAGGGTTACCTACGAGCAGTACTTC

D: TRBD1
J: TRBJ2-1
V: TRBV5-4
size: NA
CDR3: CASSLDRGHEQFF
DNA: TGTGCCAGCAGCCTGGACAGGGGCCATGAGCAGTTCTTC

D: NA
J: TRBJ1-5
V: TRBV19
size: NA
CDR3: CASSIGELNQPQHF
DNA: TGTGCCAGTAGTATCGGAGAGCTCAATCAGCCCCAGCATTTT

D: TRBD2
J: TRBJ2-3
V: TRBV11-2
size: NA
CDR3: CASSFSGGSTDTQYF
DNA: TGTGCCAGCAGCTTTAGCGGGGGAAGCACAGATACGCAGTATTTT

D: TRBD1
J: TRBJ2-7
V: TRBV7-2
size: once
CDR3: CATGTESPYEQYF
DNA: TGTGCGACAGGGACAGAATCCCCCTACGAGCAGTACTTC

D: NA
J: TRBJ2-1
V: TRBV6-1
size: once
CDR3: CASSEHTSYNEQFF
DNA: TGTGCCAGCAGTGAACACACGAGTTACAATGAGCAGTTCTTC

D: TRBD2
J: TRBJ2-2
V: TRBV11-2
size: NA
CDR3: CASTTVTSGRPPNTEELFF
DNA: TGTGCCAGCACCACGGTGACTAGCGGGAGGCCCCCGAACACCGAGGAGCTGTTTTTT